Shown below are 10 T cell receptor beta chains from a single sample sequenced in a study of T-cell reconstitution after alpha-beta-depleted transplantation in children. Unique molecular identifiers were incorporated when the TCRbeta library was constructed. TCRdb ran MiXCR on the PCR reads and lists one entry per CDR3 protein. The table records roughly 400,000 distinct CDR3 sequences, over 40% of them present only once. Specimen: PBMCs, collected before TCRalphabeta/CD19-depleted stem cell transplant. All receptors derive from a girl aged 2-15 years with aplastic anemia, due to receive a stem cell transplant.

V gene TRBV9 combines with J gene TRBJ2-3; D not certain. CDR1 is SGDLS, CDR2 YYNGEE, per germline. Trimming shortened V by 0 bases and J by 2 bases, and 10 bases separated the two germline ends. The CDR3 has 15 residues. The CDR3 protein is CASSVESANTDTQYF. The CDR3, as DNA: TGTGCCAGCAGCGTAGAGTCAGCGAACACAGATACGCAGTATTTT. Full variable domain (rest looked up from reference TRBV9 and TRBJ2-3): DSGVTQTPKHLITATGQRVTLRCSPRSGDLSVYWYQQSLDQGLQFLIQYYNGEERAKGNILERFSAQQFPDLHSELNLSSLELGDSALYFCASSVESANTDTQYFGPGTRLTVL.

The gene calls are TRBV6-1 and TRBJ1-5; possible D gene TRBD1, 6 bases. Per germline, CDR1 MNHNS and CDR2 SASEGT. Trimming took off 6 bases at V and 5 bases at J, with 11 bases between the two ends. CDR3 length: 13 residues. The CDR3 sequence is CASSFDRYQPQHF. The CDR3 nucleotides are TGTGCCAGCAGCTTCGACAGGTATCAGCCCCAGCATTTT.

The chain carries TRBV28 and TRBJ2-1, with 9 bases aligning to TRBD2. CDR3 length: 15 residues. Unmatched junction bases numbered 5, after V lost 5 bases and J lost 3 bases. Germline V gene lookup returns CDR1 MDHEN and CDR2 SYDVKM. The CDR3 protein is CASSLSSGIYNEQFF. CDR3 bases: TGTGCCAGCAGTCTATCTAGCGGGATCTACAATGAGCAGTTCTTC.

This clonotype was seen ten or more times. The J gene is TRBJ2-1, the V gene TRBV20-1; 8 bases map to TRBD2. CDR3 length: 15 amino acids. Trimming took 1 base from V and 8 from J; bases not matched to a gene: 10. CDR1 DFQATT and CDR2 SNEGSKA come from the germline V gene (reference sequence). CDR3 amino acids: CSARVLAGLVHEQFF. CDR3 coding DNA: TGCAGTGCTAGAGTCTTAGCGGGATTGGTTCATGAGCAGTTCTTC.

The CDR3 reads CSATGGSGETQYF. CDR3 bases: TGCAGTGCTACAGGGGGCTCGGGAGAGACCCAGTACTTC. The chain couples TRBV20-1 to TRBJ2-5; 8 nucleotides align to TRBD1. The length of the CDR3 is 13 residues. V was clipped by 4 bases and J by 4 bases; unmatched bases: 5. Germline V gene sequence: CDR1 DFQATT, CDR2 SNEGSKA (reference sequence).

J is TRBJ2-1 and V is TRBV4-1; the match to TRBD1 covers 7 bases. This CDR3 spans 15 amino acids. V gave up 0 bases and J gave up 2 bases; unmatched junction bases: 1. CDR1 is MGHRA, CDR2 YSYEKL, per germline. The CDR3 protein is CASSQEGQAYNEQFF. The CDR3 bases are TGCGCCAGCAGCCAAGAAGGACAGGCCTACAATGAGCAGTTCTTC.

The sample holds a few counts of this clonotype. This chain uses TRBV7-9 with TRBJ2-1; no reliable D call. Between the trimmed V and J ends, which lost 1 base and 4 bases, there was a span of 8 bases. This CDR3 is built from 14 residues. Germline CDR1 is SEHNR and CDR2 is FQNEAQ (reference sequence). This CDR3 is CASSLGQAYNEQFF. DNA of the CDR3: TGTGCCAGCAGCTTAGGGCAGGCTTACAATGAGCAGTTCTTC.

This clonotype was detected ten times or more. This chain joins TRBV5-1 and TRBJ2-7; D might be TRBD1 (5 bases). V was clipped by 0 bases and J by 0 bases, with 10 bases between them. Germline V gene data show CDR1 as SGHRS and CDR2 as YFSETQ. The CDR3 covers 15 residues. The CDR3 DNA is TGCGCCAGCAGCTTGGGACCGGACACCTCCTACGAGCAGTACTTC. Amino acids: CASSLGPDTSYEQYF.

This clonotype was found a few times. This rearrangement joins TRBV20-1 to TRBJ1-1, with D unclear. V was clipped by 3 bases and J by 2 bases, with 13 bases between them. The CDR3 has 14 residues. Per the germline V gene, CDR1 is DFQATT and CDR2 is SNEGSKA (reference sequence). The CDR3 DNA reads TGCAGTGCTAGCCAACTGGGGATTAACACTGAAGCTTTCTTT. Protein sequence: CSASQLGINTEAFF.

V is TRBV6-1 and J is TRBJ2-5; tentatively, D is TRBD1 (6 bases). The germline V gene encodes CDR1 MNHNS and CDR2 SASEGT. Trimming removed 6 bases at V and 3 bases at J, with 14 bases between. There are 14 residues in the CDR3. The CDR3 loop is CASRRGIYKETQYF. CDR3 DNA: TGTGCCAGCAGGAGGGGGATTTACAAAGAGACCCAGTACTTC.